Presented here are 6 T cell receptor beta chains from one specimen sequenced in a study of T cell changes during pregnancy in multiple sclerosis (dated by TCRdb to between 2019 and 2020). Libraries were prepared through the immunoSEQ multiplex PCR assay. TCRdb's version of the immuneACCESS table is confined to in-frame rearrangements and falls short of the full clone set. An unresolved V gene accounts for under half of the shortfall where checked; the remainder is of unknown origin. The sample profile shows around 99,000 clones; roughly 90% of them were found once. The ten largest clones represent about 0.78% of the sample. The sample here was peripheral blood, taken in the third trimester of pregnancy. The receptors were gathered from a female donor in good health, enrolled as a control in a pregnancy study.

The chain joins TRBV9 to TRBJ2-1; no reliable D call. V was cut by 4 bases and J by 3 bases, with 5 bases left in between. This CDR3 contains 12 residues. Germline V gene data show CDR1 as SGDLS and CDR2 as YYNGEE. The DNA of the CDR3 is TGTGCCAGCAGCCCCAGCTACAATGAGCAGTTCTTC. Protein: CASSPSYNEQFF.

The V call is TRBV4-3, the J call TRBJ2-7; the D gene is possibly TRBD2 (6 bases). The germline gives CDR1 LGHNA, CDR2 YSLEER. The V end lost 3 bases, the J end lost 5 bases, and 17 bases lay between the germline ends. This CDR3 has 15 residues. The CDR3 nucleotides read TGCGCCAGCAGCCACCGGAGGGGAGATTTAAACGAGCAGTACTTC. It codes for CASSHRRGDLNEQYF.

The V and J genes are TRBV2 and TRBJ1-3, with D uncertain. Trimming took off 4 bases at V and 6 bases at J, with 16 bases between the two ends. Germline V gene sequence: CDR1 SNHLY, CDR2 FYNNEI. This CDR3 spans 15 amino acids. This chain's CDR3 is CASSAYGYLENTIYF. The DNA for the CDR3 is TGTGCCAGCAGTGCGTACGGGTACCTAGAAAACACCATATATTTT. The full variable domain, in which reference TRBV2 and TRBJ1-3 provide the parts outside the CDR3, is EPEVTQTPSHQVTQMGQEVILRCVPISNHLYFYWYRQILGQKVEFLVSFYNNEISEKSEIFDDQFSVERPDGSNFTLKIRSTKLEDSAMYFCASSAYGYLENTIYFGEGSWLTVV.

The table lists this clone with a count of one. The rearrangement joins TRBV9 to TRBJ2-7; 7 nucleotides line up with TRBD1. CDR3 size: 14 residues. V gave up 0 bases and J gave up 4 bases; unmatched junction bases: 4. Germline CDR1 and CDR2: SGDLS and YYNGEE. In DNA form, the CDR3 reads TGTGCCAGCAGCGTAGCGGGCAGGGGGTACGAGCAGTACTTC. Translating gives CASSVAGRGYEQYF. The entire variable domain, with the rest obtained from reference TRBV9 and TRBJ2-7, is as follows: DSGVTQTPKHLITATGQRVTLRCSPRSGDLSVYWYQQSLDQGLQFLIQYYNGEERAKGNILERFSAQQFPDLHSELNLSSLELGDSALYFCASSVAGRGYEQYFGPGTRLTVT.

Worth noting for this clone: A read error may produce the germline difference seen at one junction end. The chain employs TRBV29-1 and TRBJ1-4; possibly TRBD1 for D (5 bases). Per germline, CDR1 SQVTM and CDR2 ANQGSEA. The length of the CDR3 is 16 residues. The chain's CDR3 is CSAEPWDYGTNEKLFF. In DNA form, the CDR3 reads TGCAGCGCTGAACCCTGGGACTACGGGACTAATGAAAAACTGTTTTTT.

The rearrangement links TRBV30 to TRBJ1-5; possible D gene TRBD1, 6 bases. The CDR3 sequence is 15 residues long. CDR1 and CDR2 (germline): GTSNPN, SVGIG (reference sequence). Trimming took off 2 bases at V and 6 bases at J, with 17 bases between the two ends. DNA of the CDR3: TGTGCCTGGAGTAAGAAGCAGGGGACGCTTCAGCCCCAGCATTTT. It translates to CAWSKKQGTLQPQHF.